Listed below are T cell receptor beta chains from one sample, sequenced in a study of cytomegalovirus exposure and HLA in healthy donors. Assay used: immunoSEQ multiplex PCR; TCRdb lists only in-frame clones, some missing. The table records 70,000 to 95,000 clones, over 75% of them present only once. The sequenced material came from PBMCs. Receptor source: a man aged 25-45 years in good health and CMV-seropositive. The CDR3 runs from the conserved cysteine through the conserved F or W. Each record gives: V gene, J gene, clone size, D gene, CDR3 protein, CDR3 DNA. A D gene is named only where the DNA matches it firmly. Clone size is given for some rows only: seen once, a few or many times, or a class if the clone is expanded.

TRBV6-5	TRBJ1-2	once	NA	CASSYGPMYGYTF	TGTGCCAGCAGTTACGGGCCGATGTATGGCTACACCTTC
TRBV9	TRBJ1-3	NA	NA	CASSPDPRGAGNTIYF	TGTGCCAGCAGCCCCGACCCTCGGGGTGCGGGAAACACCATATATTTT
TRBV29-1	TRBJ2-1	NA	TRBD2	CSVVRSWAGGGYNEQFF	TGCAGCGTTGTCAGATCTTGGGCGGGAGGGGGTTACAATGAGCAGTTCTTC
TRBV6-6	TRBJ1-5	once	NA	CASSYSWTGNQPQHF	TGTGCCAGCAGTTATTCCTGGACAGGCAATCAGCCCCAGCATTTT
TRBV2	TRBJ1-5	NA	NA	CASSANSNQPQHF	TGTGCCAGCAGTGCTAATAGCAATCAGCCCCAGCATTTT
TRBV10-3	TRBJ2-3	NA	TRBD2	CAISSSTSGLSTDTQYF	TGTGCCATCAGTTCAAGTACTAGCGGACTTAGCACAGATACGCAGTATTTT
TRBV28	TRBJ2-3	few	NA	CASSPPRQTYTDTQYF	TGTGCCAGCAGTCCCCCAAGACAGACCTACACAGATACGCAGTATTTT
TRBV14	TRBJ2-3	NA	NA	CASSQDHGSGILTDTQYF	TGTGCCAGCAGCCAAGATCACGGTAGCGGTATTCTCACAGATACGCAGTATTTT
TRBV5-1	TRBJ1-4	few	NA	CASSLARQEKLFF	TGCGCCAGCAGCTTGGCCCGACAGGAAAAACTGTTTTTT
TRBV29-1	TRBJ2-5	once	TRBD2	CSVATGGTYQETQYF	TGCAGCGTTGCAACGGGGGGTACGTACCAAGAGACCCAGTACTTC
TRBV9	TRBJ1-2	once	NA	CASRQRMGADYGYTF	TGTGCCAGCAGACAGCGGATGGGGGCCGACTATGGCTACACCTTC
TRBV11-3	TRBJ1-3	NA	NA	CASSLEGTSGNTIYF	TGTGCCAGCAGCTTAGAAGGGACATCCGGAAACACCATATATTTT
TRBV7-6	TRBJ2-5	NA	TRBD1	CASSLEGRGLIETQYF	TGTGCCAGCAGCTTAGAAGGCAGGGGGCTTATTGAGACCCAGTACTTC
TRBV27	TRBJ2-5	NA	NA	CASSQAWGVGETQYF	TGTGCCAGCAGTCAGGCATGGGGGGTGGGGGAGACCCAGTACTTC
TRBV7-2	TRBJ2-1	NA	TRBD1	CASSLAVSTGYEQFF	TGTGCCAGCAGCTTAGCGGTATCGACAGGGTACGAGCAGTTCTTC
TRBV28	TRBJ2-3	NA	TRBD2	CASGTTGGGTDTQYF	TGTGCCAGCGGAACGACCGGGGGGGGCACAGATACGCAGTATTTT
TRBV29-1	TRBJ2-7	NA	NA	CSVEKGAGEQYF	TGCAGCGTTGAAAAGGGGGCGGGGGAGCAGTACTTC
TRBV9	TRBJ1-3	few	NA	CASSVDAPGALRNTIYF	TGTGCCAGCAGCGTAGACGCGCCGGGAGCGTTACGGAACACCATATATTTT
TRBV4-1	TRBJ1-4	NA	TRBD1	CASSQYSGGLGEKLFF	TGCGCCAGCAGCCAATACTCAGGGGGCCTTGGGGAAAAACTGTTTTTT
TRBV5-1	TRBJ2-1	once	TRBD1	CASSLPTTGGASGEQFF	TGCGCCAGCAGCTTGCCTACTACAGGGGGCGCCTCGGGTGAGCAGTTCTTC
TRBV18	TRBJ2-3	NA	NA	CASSPINTLGTDTQYF	TGTGCCAGCTCACCAATCAACACACTAGGCACAGATACGCAGTATTTT
TRBV12-1	TRBJ2-7	NA	NA	CAPGTSGRGDYEQYF	TGTGCTCCGGGGACTAGCGGGAGGGGGGACTACGAGCAGTACTTC
TRBV6-5	TRBJ1-3	NA	NA	CASREDFSGNTIYF	TGTGCCAGCAGGGAGGATTTCTCTGGAAACACCATATATTTT
TRBV4-2	TRBJ2-1	NA	TRBD1	CASSQGQGANNEQFF	TGTGCCAGCAGCCAGGGACAGGGGGCTAACAATGAGCAGTTCTTC
TRBV29-1	TRBJ1-1	NA	TRBD1	CSVRATGEDTEAFF	TGCAGCGTTCGGGCGACAGGGGAGGACACTGAAGCTTTCTTT
TRBV7-3	TRBJ2-2	NA	NA	CASSLTGGGNPNTGELFF	TGTGCCAGCAGCTTAACAGGGGGGGGGAACCCGAACACCGGGGAGCTGTTTTTT
TRBV7-3	TRBJ1-3	NA	NA	CASSSGPVHSGNTIYF	TGTGCCAGCAGCTCGGGTCCGGTTCACTCTGGAAACACCATATATTTT
TRBV18	TRBJ2-4	few	TRBD1	CASSPRQGATKNIQYF	TGTGCCAGCTCACCGAGACAGGGGGCAACCAAAAACATTCAGTACTTC
TRBV15	TRBJ1-2	NA	NA	CATSRGNRESGYTF	TGTGCCACCAGCAGGGGAAACAGGGAGTCGGGCTACACCTTC
TRBV5-1	TRBJ2-1	NA	NA	CASSLGLRASYNEQFF	TGCGCCAGCAGCTTGGGTCTGCGGGCATCCTACAATGAGCAGTTCTTC
TRBV30	TRBJ2-1	NA	TRBD1	CAWGTGSSYEQFF	TGTGCCTGGGGGACAGGATCGAGCTATGAGCAGTTCTTC
TRBV19	TRBJ1-5	few	NA	CASSIDVAAAYSNQPQHF	TGTGCCAGTAGTATAGATGTAGCGGCAGCCTATAGCAATCAGCCCCAGCATTTT
TRBV14	TRBJ2-7	NA	TRBD1	CASSRGQGTYEQYF	TGTGCCAGCAGCCGTGGACAGGGAACCTACGAGCAGTACTTC
TRBV19	TRBJ2-2	few	TRBD2	CASSNGLAGDPNTGELFF	TGTGCCAGTAGTAACGGACTAGCGGGGGACCCGAACACCGGGGAGCTGTTTTTT
TRBV7-9	TRBJ1-1	once	TRBD1	CASRQGDNTEAFF	TGTGCCAGCCGACAGGGGGACAACACTGAAGCTTTCTTT
TRBV28	TRBJ1-4	NA	NA	CASWGTGNEKLFF	TGTGCCAGCTGGGGCACAGGGAATGAAAAACTGTTTTTT
TRBV5-1	TRBJ2-3	NA	NA	CASAWGPGEADTQYF	TGCGCCAGCGCCTGGGGTCCGGGAGAAGCAGATACGCAGTATTTT
TRBV28	TRBJ2-1	NA	NA	CASRSGHSIDEQFF	TGTGCCAGCAGATCCGGACATTCAATTGATGAGCAGTTCTTC
TRBV6-1	TRBJ1-5	NA	NA	CASTVGGGGQPQHF	TGTGCCAGCACCGTGGGGGGGGGCGGTCAGCCCCAGCATTTT
TRBV7-9	TRBJ1-1	NA	NA	CASSLDRRRDTEAFF	TGTGCCAGCAGCTTAGATAGGCGCCGGGACACTGAAGCTTTCTTT
TRBV7-8	TRBJ2-1	NA	TRBD1	CASSTRDRDYNEQFF	TGTGCCAGCAGTACAAGGGACAGGGATTACAATGAGCAGTTCTTC
TRBV6-1	TRBJ2-7	NA	NA	CASSPSYEQYF	TGTGCCAGCAGCCCTAGCTACGAGCAGTACTTC
TRBV29-1	TRBJ1-1	once	NA	CSVQAQQNTEAFF	TGCAGCGTCCAAGCGCAGCAGAACACTGAAGCTTTCTTT
TRBV9	TRBJ2-5	NA	NA	CASSVEQGRQETQYF	TGTGCCAGCAGCGTAGAACAGGGACGACAAGAGACCCAGTACTTC
TRBV5-1	TRBJ2-6	NA	NA	CASSLLISGANVLTF	TGCGCCAGCAGCTTGCTAATTTCTGGGGCCAACGTCCTGACTTTC
TRBV27	TRBJ1-5	NA	NA	CASSLTDSPAQPQHF	TGTGCCAGCAGTTTGACGGACAGCCCGGCTCAGCCCCAGCATTTT
TRBV6-5	TRBJ2-3	NA	NA	CASRNSGGYTDTQYF	TGTGCCAGCAGGAACTCCGGGGGATACACAGATACGCAGTATTTT
TRBV19	TRBJ1-5	NA	NA	CASSPRDISNQPQHF	TGTGCCAGTAGTCCAAGGGACATTAGCAATCAGCCCCAGCATTTT
TRBV5-6	TRBJ2-2	NA	NA	CASSLTVHRELFF	TGTGCCAGCAGCTTGACTGTCCACCGGGAGCTGTTTTTT
TRBV25-1	TRBJ1-2	NA	NA	CASSDPGNGLYGYTF	TGTGCCAGCAGTGACCCCGGGAACGGCCTCTATGGCTACACCTTC